These 8 T cell receptor beta chains were all obtained from the same sample, sequenced in a study of tumor-infiltrating lymphocytes in localized non-small cell lung cancer. Libraries were prepared by immunoSEQ multiplex PCR; TCRdb keeps only in-frame clonotypes and omits some of them. This table holds about 6,400 clones, 76% found once. Sequenced material: uninvolved lung tissue not adjacent to the tumor. The receptors were sampled from a human donor with non-small cell lung cancer.

The rearrangement uses TRBV18 and TRBJ1-5, with TRBD1 matching over 7 bases. The CDR3 is 13 amino acids. Germline V gene lookup returns CDR1 KGHSH and CDR2 LQKENI. V lost 10 bases and J lost 5; bases outside the gene matches: 8. CDR3 coding DNA: TGTGCCACCAGTGGACAGGCCGATCAGCCCCAGCATTTT. This sequence encodes CATSGQADQPQHF.

The J gene is TRBJ1-1, the V gene TRBV5-1; D is uncertain. The ends were cut back, 4 bases at V and 1 base at J, with 2 bases in the middle. Germline CDR1 SGHRS, CDR2 YFSETQ. The CDR3 has 11 residues. Here the CDR3 reads CASSRNTEAFF. DNA for the CDR3: TGCGCCAGCAGCAGGAACACTGAAGCTTTCTTT.

In this sample, this clone is medium-sized. The genes are TRBV19 and TRBJ1-5, with D unclear. There are 14 residues in the CDR3. The V gene's germline CDR1 is LNHDA and CDR2 SQIVND (reference sequence). Trimming cost V 8 bases and J 6 bases, with 17 bases left between them. CDR3 nucleotide sequence: TGTGCCAGTGGGAAGGGATCGGCCAGTCAGCCCCAGCATTTT. This gives the protein CASGKGSASQPQHF. Filled out from reference TRBV19 and TRBJ1-5, the complete variable domain reads DGGITQSPKYLFRKEGQNVTLSCEQNLNHDAMYWYRQDPGQGLRLIYYSQIVNDFQKGDIAEGYSVSREKKESFPLTVTSAQKNPTAFYLCASGKGSASQPQHFGDGTRLSIL.

This chain uses TRBV7-9 with TRBJ1-2; 10 bases match TRBD1. V shed 3 bases, J shed 4 bases, and the junction held 5 bases outside the gene matches. CDR1 is SEHNR, CDR2 FQNEAQ, per germline (reference sequence). There are 15 residues in the CDR3. In nucleotides, the CDR3 is TGTGCCAGCAGCTTCCGGGACAGGGGTGGCTATGGCTACACCTTC. This codes for CASSFRDRGGYGYTF.

The J gene is TRBJ1-2, the V gene TRBV6-5; D is perhaps TRBD1 (6 bases). Germline V gene lookup returns CDR1 MNHEY and CDR2 SVGAGI. With 5 bases removed from V and 8 bases from J, the gap between germline ends came to 18 bases. The CDR3 sequence is 14 residues long. The CDR3 loop reads CASSATSTGGGYTF. The CDR3 DNA reads as TGTGCCAGCAGTGCGACCTCCACGGGGGGCGGCTACACCTTC.

The chain combines TRBV2 with TRBJ2-5; D gene unclear. V was trimmed by 1 base and J by 6 bases, leaving 0 bases between them. Germline V gene lookup returns CDR1 SNHLY and CDR2 FYNNEI. There are 10 residues in the CDR3. CDR3 region: CASSEETQYF. As DNA, the CDR3 is TGTGCCAGCAGTGAAGAGACCCAGTACTTC.

The rearrangement links TRBV5-1 to TRBJ2-2; D is possibly TRBD1 (5 bases). Trimming took 7 bases from V and 0 from J, leaving 10 bases between them. The CDR3 runs to 14 residues. CDR1 and CDR2 from the germline V gene are SGHRS and YFSETQ. The CDR3 region has the DNA TGCGCCAGCTGCAGGGAACCGAACACCGGGGAGCTGTTTTTT. The encoded protein is CASCREPNTGELFF.

This chain uses TRBV21-1 with TRBJ1-2. TRBV21-1 is designated a pseudogene. CDR3 length equals 17 residues. CDR3 nucleotide sequence: TGTGCCAGCAGCAAGGGATGGCGGGGCCAGAAATCCTATGGCTACACCTTC. This gives the protein CASSKGWRGQKSYGYTF.